This T cell receptor (beta chain) came from a study of CD8 T cells in Susac syndrome. Study-level information: Blood was drawn from Susac syndrome patients while they were therapy-naive, on corticosteroids, or on intravenous immunoglobulin alone.

Trimming removed 3 bases from V and 2 bases from J; junction bases left unmatched: 11. Germline assignment: CDR1 SGHDT and CDR2 YYEEEE. This CDR3 is 16 amino acids long. CD8+ and CD4+ T cells circulating in blood were sequenced for TCR beta. Diagnostic criteria defined recently for definite or probable disease were met by the Susac syndrome patients. The authors reverse transcribed about 0.5 to 1 ug RNA with random hexamers. It was immunoSEQ multiplex PCR that amplified TCR beta CDR3 across 54 Vbeta and 13 Jbeta. TCRdb itself ran the immunoSEQ multiplex PCR reads through MiXCR, one entry per CDR3 protein. Of about 200,000 distinct CDR3 sequences listed, more than 85% are singletons.

The sequence came from a human donor with Susac syndrome. The sequenced sample consisted of CD4+ T cells from PBMCs. The chain joins TRBV5-6 to TRBJ2-7, with 7 bases identical to TRBD2. The DNA of the CDR3 is TGTGCCAGCAGCTGGCGACAGCCGGGAGGCACCTACGAGCAGTACTTC. Translating gives CASSWRQPGGTYEQYF.